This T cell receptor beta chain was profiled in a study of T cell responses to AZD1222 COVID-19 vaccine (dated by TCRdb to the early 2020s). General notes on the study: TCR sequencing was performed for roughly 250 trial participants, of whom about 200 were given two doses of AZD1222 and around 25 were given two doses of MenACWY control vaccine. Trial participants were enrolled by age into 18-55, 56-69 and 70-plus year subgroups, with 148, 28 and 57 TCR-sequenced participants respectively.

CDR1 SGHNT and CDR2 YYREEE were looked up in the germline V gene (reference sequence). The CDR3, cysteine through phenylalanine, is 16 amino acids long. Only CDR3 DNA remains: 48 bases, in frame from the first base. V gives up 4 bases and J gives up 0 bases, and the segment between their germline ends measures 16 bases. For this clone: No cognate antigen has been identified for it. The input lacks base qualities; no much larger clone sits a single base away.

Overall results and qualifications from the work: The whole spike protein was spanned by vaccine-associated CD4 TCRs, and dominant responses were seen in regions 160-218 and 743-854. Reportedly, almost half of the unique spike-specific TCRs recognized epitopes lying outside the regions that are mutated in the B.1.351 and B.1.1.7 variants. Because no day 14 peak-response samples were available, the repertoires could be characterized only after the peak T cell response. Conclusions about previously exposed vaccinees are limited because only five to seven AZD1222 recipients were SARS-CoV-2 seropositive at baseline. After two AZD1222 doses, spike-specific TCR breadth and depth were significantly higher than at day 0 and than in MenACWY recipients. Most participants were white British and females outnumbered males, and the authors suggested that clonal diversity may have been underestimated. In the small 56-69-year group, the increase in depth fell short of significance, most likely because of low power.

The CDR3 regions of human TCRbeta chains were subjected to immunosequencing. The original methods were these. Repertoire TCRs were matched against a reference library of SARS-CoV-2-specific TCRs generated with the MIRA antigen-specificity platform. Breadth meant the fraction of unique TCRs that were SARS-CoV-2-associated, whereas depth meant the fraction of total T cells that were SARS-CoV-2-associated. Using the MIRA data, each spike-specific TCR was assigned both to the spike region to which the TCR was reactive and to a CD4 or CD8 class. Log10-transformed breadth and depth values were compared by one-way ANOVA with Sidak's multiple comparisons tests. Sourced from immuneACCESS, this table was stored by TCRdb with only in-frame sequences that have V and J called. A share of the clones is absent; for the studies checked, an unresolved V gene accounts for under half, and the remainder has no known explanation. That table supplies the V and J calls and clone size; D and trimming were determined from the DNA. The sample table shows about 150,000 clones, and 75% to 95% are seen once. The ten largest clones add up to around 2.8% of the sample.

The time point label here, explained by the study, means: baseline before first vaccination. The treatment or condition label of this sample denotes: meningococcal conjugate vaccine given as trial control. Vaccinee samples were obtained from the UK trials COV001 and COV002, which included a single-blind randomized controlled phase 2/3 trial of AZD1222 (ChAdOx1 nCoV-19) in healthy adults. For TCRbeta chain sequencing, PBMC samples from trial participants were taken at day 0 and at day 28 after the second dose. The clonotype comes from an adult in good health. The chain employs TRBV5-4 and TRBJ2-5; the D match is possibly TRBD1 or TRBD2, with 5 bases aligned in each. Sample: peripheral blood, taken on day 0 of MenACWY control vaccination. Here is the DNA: TGTGCCAGCAGCCCAAGGGGCAGGGAGAACCAAGAGACCCAGTACTTC. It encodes CASSPRGRENQETQYF.